This entry lists 22 T cell receptor beta chains sequenced from one sample in a study of T cell responses to AZD1222 COVID-19 vaccine. TCRdb's copy holds only in-frame clones and misses some; the assay was immunoSEQ multiplex PCR. Of about 120,000 clones in the sample, 80% to 95% were seen once. The starting material was peripheral blood, obtained on day 0 of MenACWY control vaccination. These receptors originate from an adult in good health.

The chain joins TRBV10-3 to TRBJ2-5; the D gene is possibly TRBD1 (7 bases). The CDR3 covers 15 residues. The germline CDR1 and CDR2 sequences are ENHRY and SYGVKD. V shed 10 bases and J shed 4 bases, with 22 bases lying between them. The CDR3 DNA follows: TGTGCCACGCCCCGGTGGAGGGGGCCGCGAGAGACCCAGTACTTC. As protein: CATPRWRGPRETQYF.

The V call is TRBV6-2 or TRBV6-3, the J call TRBJ1-1, with TRBD1 as a possible D gene (5 bases). Trimming left V 3 bases short and J 12 bases short, with 11 bases between. Germline-derived CDR1 and CDR2 are MNHEY and SVGEGT. This CDR3 contains 11 residues. The CDR3 loop reads CASSYLGRTFF. CDR3 in DNA: TGTGCCAGCAGTTATTTGGGACGAACTTTCTTT.

The rearrangement uses TRBV5-1 and TRBJ2-1, with D maybe TRBD2 (5 bases). Trimming pared 4 bases from V and 10 bases from J, leaving 12 bases between. CDR3 size: 12 residues. Germline V CDR1 and CDR2: SGHRS, YFSETQ. CDR3 protein: CASSTGLREQFF. The DNA of the CDR3 is TGCGCCAGCAGCACCGGACTTCGCGAGCAGTTCTTC.

In DNA, the CDR3 is TGTGCCAGCAGCTTATATGGGACAGGACCCGACTCCTACGAGCAGTACTTC. It is translated as CASSLYGTGPDSYEQYF. The chain is built from TRBV7-6 and TRBJ2-7; 8 bases are a match to TRBD1. Trimming removed 2 bases from V and 0 bases from J; junction bases left unmatched: 9. The germline CDR1 and CDR2 sequences are SGHVS and FNYEAQ. CDR3 length: 17 residues.

The V gene is TRBV25-1, the J gene TRBJ2-2; D is possibly TRBD2 (6 bases). This CDR3 has 15 residues. Germline V gives CDR1 MGHDK, CDR2 SYGVNS. The germline V and J ends were trimmed by 3 bases and 1 base, with 9 bases remaining between them. CDR3 in DNA: TGTGCCAGCAGTGAGGACGGGGGGAACACCGGGGAGCTGTTTTTT. Protein product: CASSEDGGNTGELFF.

V and J are TRBV27 and TRBJ2-1; a possible D gene is TRBD2 (7 bases). Germline CDR1 and CDR2: MNHEY and SMNVEV (reference sequence). Trimming took 3 bases from V and 4 from J, leaving 10 bases between them. The CDR3 spans 14 residues. Here the CDR3 reads CASSLRGLYNEQFF. As DNA, the CDR3 is TGTGCCAGCAGTTTGCGGGGGCTATACAATGAGCAGTTCTTC.

The rearrangement joins TRBV18 to TRBJ1-1, with TRBD1 matching over 7 bases. Germline V gene data show CDR1 as KGHSH and CDR2 as LQKENI. Trimming removed 3 bases from V and 5 bases from J; junction bases left unmatched: 9. This CDR3 has 15 amino acids. The CDR3 protein is CASSPERGRRTEAFF. The CDR3 coding sequence is TGTGCCAGCTCACCGGAGAGGGGGCGAAGGACTGAAGCTTTCTTT. The whole variable domain, filled in from reference TRBV18 and TRBJ1-1, reads NAGVMQNPRHLVRRRGQEARLRCSPMKGHSHVYWYRQLPEEGLKFMVYLQKENIIDESGMPKERFSAEFPKEGPSILRIQQVVRGDSAAYFCASSPERGRRTEAFFGQGTRLTVV.

The genes are TRBV28 and TRBJ1-2, with TRBD1 as a possible D gene (5 bases). This CDR3 is built from 13 residues. Germline V gene lookup returns CDR1 MDHEN and CDR2 SYDVKM. Deletions cut 3 bases from V and 7 bases from J, with 12 bases between. This CDR3 reads CASSFPQGSGYTF. CDR3 sequence (DNA): TGTGCCAGCAGTTTTCCCCAGGGTAGTGGCTACACCTTC.

This chain uses TRBV6-5 with TRBJ1-3; no reliable D call. V was pared by 6 bases and J by 0 bases, with 12 bases between. This CDR3 is 15 amino acids long. Germline V lookup: CDR1 MNHEY, CDR2 SVGAGI. The DNA for the CDR3 is TGTGCCAGCAGCTTTAGGAGGAGCTCTGGAAACACCATATATTTT. Residues: CASSFRRSSGNTIYF.

The chain links TRBV15 to TRBJ1-3; no firm D call. Trimming cost V 0 bases and J 0 bases, with 6 bases left between them. CDR1 is LNHNV, CDR2 YYDKDF, per germline (reference sequence). The CDR3 runs to 15 residues. CDR3 DNA sequence: TGTGCCACCAGCAGAGATCGGAGCTCTGGAAACACCATATATTTT. This translates into CATSRDRSSGNTIYF.

This chain joins TRBV19 and TRBJ1-1; no definite D call. The germline V and J ends were trimmed by 10 bases and 5 bases, with 11 bases remaining between them. This CDR3 has 11 residues. Germline loops: CDR1 LNHDA, CDR2 SQIVND (reference sequence). The CDR3 region is CATVRRTEAFF. Written as DNA, the CDR3 is TGTGCCACAGTTAGGAGGACTGAAGCTTTCTTT.

The chain joins TRBV5-1 to TRBJ2-5; D tentatively reads TRBD1 or TRBD2 (5 bases each). The V end lost 0 bases, the J end lost 2 bases, and 11 bases lay between the germline ends. This CDR3 has 15 amino acids. The V gene's germline CDR1 is SGHRS and CDR2 YFSETQ. The CDR3 here is CASSLGLGEQETQYF. The CDR3 region has the DNA TGCGCCAGCAGCTTGGGGCTGGGGGAACAAGAGACCCAGTACTTC.

This clone was seen a single time. This rearrangement joins TRBV19 to TRBJ2-7, with D tentatively TRBD2 (5 bases). Trimming shortened V by 5 bases and J by 4 bases, and 18 bases separated the two germline ends. This CDR3 has 15 amino acids. Germline lookup yields CDR1 LNHDA and CDR2 SQIVND (reference sequence). For the CDR3, the DNA is TGTGCCAGTAGTGGCTTAACTAGGGCGGATTACGAGCAGTACTTC. Translated: CASSGLTRADYEQYF.

The chain recombines TRBV18 with TRBJ2-7; TRBD1 agrees at 8 bases. The V gene's germline CDR1 is KGHSH and CDR2 LQKENI. With V trimmed by 4 bases and J by 3 bases, 5 bases remained unmatched. This CDR3 region has 14 residues. CDR3 region: CASSLTGQGYEQYF. The CDR3 coding sequence is TGTGCCAGCTCACTAACCGGACAGGGCTACGAGCAGTACTTC.

The chain joins TRBV6-6 to TRBJ1-2, with TRBD1 matching over 12 bases. The J segment lost 8 bases and the V segment lost 7 bases, leaving 11 bases of the junction unmatched. CDR1 and CDR2 (germline): MNHNY, SVGAGI (reference sequence). CDR3 size: 15 residues. CDR3: CASTPRPGTGGGYTF. The CDR3 nucleotides read TGTGCCAGCACACCCAGGCCGGGGACAGGGGGCGGCTACACCTTC.

The chain recombines TRBV27 with TRBJ1-6; D ambiguous. CDR3 length: 14 amino acids. Germline CDR1 MNHEY, CDR2 SMNVEV (reference sequence). Trimming stripped 7 bases from V and 6 bases from J, with 13 bases between. DNA for the CDR3: TGTGCCAGCACATCCTCTATATCTAATTCACCCCTCCACTTT. It yields the protein CASTSSISNSPLHF.

V is TRBV19 and J is TRBJ1-6, with 8 bases lining up with TRBD1. CDR1 and CDR2 from the germline V gene are LNHDA and SQIVND (reference sequence). Trimming cost V 3 bases and J 8 bases; bases outside gene matches: 3. This CDR3 is built from 14 residues. The CDR3 coding sequence is TGTGCCAGTAGTATGATACAGGGGGATTCACCCCTCCACTTT. Amino acids: CASSMIQGDSPLHF.

The chain carries TRBV2 and TRBJ1-4, with unresolved D. The V end lost 4 bases, the J end lost 8 bases, and 5 bases lay between the germline ends. The CDR3 has 11 amino acids. Looked up from germline, CDR1 is SNHLY and CDR2 is FYNNEI. CDR3 DNA sequence: TGTGCCAGCAGTGTTACCGAAAAACTGTTTTTT. It specifies CASSVTEKLFF.

V gene TRBV5-3 combines with J gene TRBJ1-4; D is undetermined. TRBV5-3 is classed as an ORF, of uncertain function. V lost 1 base, J lost 8 bases, and 12 bases lay in between. The CDR3 sequence is 14 residues long. The CDR3 sequence is CARSLMEGFEKLFF. The CDR3 region has the DNA TGTGCCAGAAGCTTGATGGAAGGATTCGAAAAACTGTTTTTT.

The chain employs TRBV5-1 and TRBJ1-3, with 7 bases matching TRBD1. V lost 2 bases and J lost 3; bases outside the gene matches: 2. The CDR3 runs to 14 residues. The germline CDR1 and CDR2 sequences are SGHRS and YFSETQ. CDR3 DNA sequence: TGCGCCAGCAGCTTAGGGGGCGGTGGAAACACCATATATTTT. Its protein is CASSLGGGGNTIYF. Using reference TRBV5-1 and TRBJ1-3 for the parts outside the CDR3, the full variable domain is KAGVTQTPRYLIKTRGQQVTLSCSPISGHRSVSWYQQTPGQGLQFLFEYFSETQRNKGNFPGRFSGRQFSNSRSEMNVSTLELGDSALYLCASSLGGGGNTIYFGEGSWLTVV.

The chain's CDR3 is CASSPGPRLSYEQYV. The CDR3 DNA is TGCGCCAGCAGCCCAGGGCCGCGGCTCTCCTACGAGCAGTACGTC. The chain has TRBV4-1 and TRBJ2-7, with a weak D call TRBD1 (5 bases). V was cut by 4 bases and J by 0 bases, with 13 bases left in between. The CDR3 consists of 15 residues. CDR1 and CDR2 (germline): MGHRA, YSYEKL.

As regards this clone: The junction differs from germline at one of its ends, possibly a read error. V gene TRBV5-6 combines with J gene TRBJ1-4; D gene unclear. This CDR3 comprises 12 residues. From germline, CDR1 is SGHDT and CDR2 YYEEEE. The CDR3 spells CASSLRTRFLVF. The DNA for the CDR3 is TGTGCCAGCAGCCTACGGACCCGTTTCTTAGTTTTT.